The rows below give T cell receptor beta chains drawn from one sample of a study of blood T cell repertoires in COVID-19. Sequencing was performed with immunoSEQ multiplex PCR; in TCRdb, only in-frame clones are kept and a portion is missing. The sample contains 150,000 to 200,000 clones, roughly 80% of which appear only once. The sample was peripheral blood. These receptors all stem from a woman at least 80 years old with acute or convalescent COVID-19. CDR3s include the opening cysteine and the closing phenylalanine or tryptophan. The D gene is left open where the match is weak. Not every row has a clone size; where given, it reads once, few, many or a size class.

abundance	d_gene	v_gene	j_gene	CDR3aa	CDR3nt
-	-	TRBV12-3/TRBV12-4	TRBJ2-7	CASSRGSSYEQYF	TGTGCCAGCAGCCGGGGGTCGTCCTACGAGCAGTACTTC
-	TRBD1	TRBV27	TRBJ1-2	CASGAPGQGSYGYTF	TGTGCCAGCGGGGCTCCGGGACAGGGGTCCTATGGCTACACCTTC
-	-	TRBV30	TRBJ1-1	CAWSVSPEQTEAFF	TGTGCCTGGAGTGTAAGCCCCGAGCAAACTGAAGCTTTCTTT
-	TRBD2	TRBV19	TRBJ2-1	CASDTGLAYSREQFF	TGTGCCAGTGACACGGGACTAGCGTACAGCAGGGAGCAGTTCTTC
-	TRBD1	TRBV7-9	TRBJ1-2	CASSLELTGGDGYTF	TGTGCCAGCAGCTTAGAGTTGACAGGGGGGGATGGCTACACCTTC
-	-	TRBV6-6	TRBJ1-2	CASSKEPGGYGYTF	TGTGCCAGCAGTAAAGAGCCGGGGGGCTATGGCTACACCTTC
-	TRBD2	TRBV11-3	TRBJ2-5	CASSRGGAWWETQYF	TGTGCCAGCAGCCGCGGGGGGGCTTGGTGGGAGACCCAGTACTTC
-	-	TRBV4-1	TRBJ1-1	CASSHANPPEAFF	TGCGCCAGCAGCCACGCGAATCCCCCTGAAGCTTTCTTT
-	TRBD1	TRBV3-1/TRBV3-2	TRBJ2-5	CASSQDHRGRETQYF	TGTGCCAGCAGCCAAGATCACAGGGGGCGAGAGACCCAGTACTTC
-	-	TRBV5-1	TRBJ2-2	CASSQNAQSRFNGELFF	TGCGCCAGCAGCCAAAACGCCCAGTCCCGCTTCAACGGGGAGCTGTTTTTT
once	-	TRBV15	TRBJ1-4	CATSSDLQGSGETLFF	TGTGCCACCAGCAGTGACTTGCAGGGGAGTGGTGAAACACTGTTTTTT
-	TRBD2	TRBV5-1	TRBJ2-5	CASSSGLAGGLRETQYF	TGCGCCAGCAGCTCGGGACTAGCGGGGGGATTACGAGAGACCCAGTACTTC
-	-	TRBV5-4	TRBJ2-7	CASSFGQYEQYF	TGTGCCAGCAGTTTCGGACAGTACGAGCAGTACTTC
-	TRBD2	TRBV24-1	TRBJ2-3	CATSESGGADTQYF	TGTGCCACCAGTGAATCGGGAGGCGCAGATACGCAGTATTTT
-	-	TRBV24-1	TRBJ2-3	CATSVGGASTDTQYF	TGTGCCACCAGTGTTGGAGGGGCCAGCACAGATACGCAGTATTTT
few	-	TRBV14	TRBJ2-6	CASSQVQGAPGANVLTF	TGTGCCAGCAGCCAAGTTCAAGGGGCGCCTGGGGCCAACGTCCTGACTTTC
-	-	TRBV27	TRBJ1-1	CASSFGVWTEAFF	TGTGCCAGCAGTTTCGGGGTTTGGACTGAAGCTTTCTTT
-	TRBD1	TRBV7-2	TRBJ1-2	CASSWGQLNYGYTF	TGTGCCAGCAGCTGGGGACAGCTTAACTATGGCTACACCTTC
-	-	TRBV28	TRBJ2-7	CASSPLAYEQYF	TGTGCCAGCAGTCCCCTCGCCTACGAGCAGTACTTC
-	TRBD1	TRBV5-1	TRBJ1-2	CASSAQGDYGYTF	TGCGCCAGCAGCGCCCAGGGGGACTATGGCTACACCTTC
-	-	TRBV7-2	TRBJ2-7	CASSRRDMLFEQYF	TGTGCCAGCAGTCGCCGGGACATGCTGTTCGAGCAGTACTTC
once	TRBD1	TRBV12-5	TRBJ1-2	CASGLKYRQGASQPFPPPGYTF	TGTGCTAGTGGTTTGAAGTACAGACAGGGAGCTAGCCAGCCTTTCCCTCCCCCTGGCTACACCTTC
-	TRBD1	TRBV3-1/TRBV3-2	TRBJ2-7	CASSQRQGGGYEQYF	TGTGCCAGCAGCCAGAGACAGGGGGGTGGCTACGAGCAGTACTTC
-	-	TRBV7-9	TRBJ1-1	CASSLVTDTEAFF	TGTGCCAGCAGCTTAGTGACTGATACTGAAGCTTTCTTT
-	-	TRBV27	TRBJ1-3	CASRPGAGNTIYF	TGTGCCAGCCGTCCGGGGGCTGGAAACACCATATATTTT
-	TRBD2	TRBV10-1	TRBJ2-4	CASSEKAGLAKNIQYF	TGCGCCAGCAGCGAAAAAGCGGGGTTAGCCAAAAACATTCAGTACTTC
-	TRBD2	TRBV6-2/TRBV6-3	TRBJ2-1	CASSFPGTSRGNEQFF	TGTGCCAGCAGTTTCCCCGGGACTAGCAGGGGAAATGAGCAGTTCTTC
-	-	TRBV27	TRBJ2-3	CASSLRWSTDTQYF	TGTGCCAGCAGTTTGAGGTGGAGCACAGATACGCAGTATTTT
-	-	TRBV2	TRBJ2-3	CASRQQSDTQYF	TGTGCCAGCAGGCAACAGTCAGATACGCAGTATTTT
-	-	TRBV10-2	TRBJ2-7	CASSDQGTYEQYF	TGCGCCAGCAGTGACCAGGGGACCTACGAGCAGTACTTC
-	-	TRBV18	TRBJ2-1	CASSPREDNEQFF	TGTGCCAGCTCACCACGGGAGGACAATGAGCAGTTCTTC
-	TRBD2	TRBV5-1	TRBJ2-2	CASSRAWRGTGELFF	TGCGCCAGCAGCCGGGCGTGGCGGGGGACCGGGGAGCTGTTTTTT
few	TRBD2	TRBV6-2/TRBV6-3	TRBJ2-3	CASSYSPTSAGNTDTQYF	TGTGCCAGCAGTTACTCGCCGACTAGCGCGGGTAACACAGATACGCAGTATTTT
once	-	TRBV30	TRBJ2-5	CAWSRGTPFGETQYF	TGTGCCTGGAGTCGGGGAACCCCGTTTGGAGAGACCCAGTACTTC
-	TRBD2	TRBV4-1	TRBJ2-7	CASSQVGSGRYEQYF	TGCGCCAGCAGCCAAGTTGGTAGCGGGCGCTACGAGCAGTACTTC
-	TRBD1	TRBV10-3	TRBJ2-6	CAISPGQGASSGANVLTF	TGTGCCATCAGTCCAGGACAGGGGGCGTCATCTGGGGCCAACGTCCTGACTTTC
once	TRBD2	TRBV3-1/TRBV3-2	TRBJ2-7	CASSSGTSNEQYF	TGTGCCAGCAGTTCCGGGACTAGTAACGAGCAGTACTTC
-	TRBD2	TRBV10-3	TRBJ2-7	CAISPGTSSYEQYF	TGTGCCATCAGTCCCGGGACTAGCAGCTACGAGCAGTACTTC
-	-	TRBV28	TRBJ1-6	CASRQGNNSPLHF	TGTGCCAGCAGACAGGGTAATAATTCACCCCTCCACTTT
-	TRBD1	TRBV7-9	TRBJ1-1	CASSADRGSDTEAFF	TGTGCCAGCAGCGCCGACAGGGGATCGGACACTGAAGCTTTCTTT
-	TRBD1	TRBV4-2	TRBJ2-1	CASSQDHSPPGTGYYNEQFF	TGTGCCAGCAGCCAAGATCATTCCCCACCCGGGACAGGGTATTACAATGAGCAGTTCTTC
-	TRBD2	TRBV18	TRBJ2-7	CASSPSLAGYEQYF	TGTGCCAGCTCACCATCGCTAGCGGGGTACGAGCAGTACTTC
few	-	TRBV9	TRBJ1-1	CASSVESDTEAFF	TGTGCCAGCAGCGTAGAGTCAGACACTGAAGCTTTCTTT
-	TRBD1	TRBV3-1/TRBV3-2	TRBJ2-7	CASSQGQGEQYF	TGTGCCAGCAGCCAGGGACAGGGGGAGCAGTACTTC
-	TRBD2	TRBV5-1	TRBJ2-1	CASSLTSGRVTGEQFF	TGCGCCAGCAGCTTGACCAGCGGGAGAGTTACTGGTGAGCAGTTCTTC
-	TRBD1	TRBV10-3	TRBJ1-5	CAISDLQGAGQPQHF	TGTGCCATCAGTGATTTACAGGGGGCCGGCCAGCCCCAGCATTTT
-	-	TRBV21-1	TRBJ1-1	CASSKRGGQGRSLNTEAFF	TGTGCCAGCAGCAAAAGGGGGGGACAGGGACGGTCCTTGAACACTGAAGCTTTCTTT
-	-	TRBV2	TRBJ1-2	CASSEGGRVAGYTF	TGTGCCAGCAGTGAAGGAGGCAGGGTGGCCGGCTACACCTTC
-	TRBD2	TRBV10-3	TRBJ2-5	CAISESTSGGRLRETQYF	TGTGCCATCAGTGAGTCGACTAGCGGGGGGCGTCTCAGGGAGACCCAGTACTTC
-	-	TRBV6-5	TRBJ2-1	CASSYSDRYNEQFF	TGTGCCAGCAGTTACTCGGACAGATACAATGAGCAGTTCTTC
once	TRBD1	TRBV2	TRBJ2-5	CASVLQGDETQYF	TGTGCCAGCGTACTACAGGGGGACGAGACCCAGTACTTC